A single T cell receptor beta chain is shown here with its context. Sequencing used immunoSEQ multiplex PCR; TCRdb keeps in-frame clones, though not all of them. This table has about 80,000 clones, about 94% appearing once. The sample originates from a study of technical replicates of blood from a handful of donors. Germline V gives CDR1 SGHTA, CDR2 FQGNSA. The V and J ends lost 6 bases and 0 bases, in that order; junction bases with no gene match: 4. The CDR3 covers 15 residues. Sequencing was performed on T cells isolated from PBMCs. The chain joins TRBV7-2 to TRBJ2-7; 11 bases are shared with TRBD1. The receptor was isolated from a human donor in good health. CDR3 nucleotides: TGTGCCAGCAGGAAGGGACAGGGGGTCTCCTACGAGCAGTACTTC. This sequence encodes CASRKGQGVSYEQYF.